The next 23 T cell receptor beta chains were all read from a single sample in a study of cytomegalovirus exposure and HLA in healthy donors. The PCR used 60 Vbeta and 13 Jbeta primers. Data came from immunoSEQ multiplex PCR; TCRdb stores just in-frame clones and leaves some out. The table includes 95,000 to 150,000 clones, 77% detected once. The sequenced material came from PBMCs. These receptor sequences come from a woman in her thirties or forties in good health and CMV-seropositive.

The V call is TRBV30, the J call TRBJ1-4; possible D gene TRBD1, 5 bases. Germline V lookup: CDR1 GTSNPN, CDR2 SVGIG (reference sequence). Trimming stripped 5 bases from V and 2 bases from J, with 12 bases between. The CDR3 sequence is 14 residues long. The CDR3: CAWAGRGTNEKLFF. CDR3 sequence (DNA): TGTGCCTGGGCCGGGCGGGGCACTAATGAAAAACTGTTTTTT.

This chain joins TRBV5-4 and TRBJ2-3, with TRBD1 matching 9 bases. This CDR3 is built from 16 residues. V lost 4 bases, J lost 4 bases, and 10 bases stayed unmatched. Germline V gene data show CDR1 as SGHNT and CDR2 as YYREEE (reference sequence). The CDR3, as DNA: TGTGCCAGCAGCCAGTGGGACAGGGTCTACTCAGATACGCAGTATTTT. This encodes CASSQWDRVYSDTQYF.

The chain carries TRBV29-1 and TRBJ2-2; 7 nucleotides agree with TRBD1. Germline V gene sequence: CDR1 SQVTM, CDR2 ANQGSEA. V lost 4 bases to trimming and J lost 1 base; unmatched junction nucleotides: 3. CDR3 length: 14 residues. CDR3 loop: CSVGSGGNTGELFF. In DNA, the CDR3 is TGCAGCGTTGGATCAGGGGGGAACACCGGGGAGCTGTTTTTT.

V usage is TRBV21-1 and J usage is TRBJ1-3; the DNA was not compared with TRBD1, the D call given in the table. TRBV21-1 is a known pseudogene. The CDR3 sequence is 18 residues long. The CDR3 sequence is CASSDDSGERSSGNTIYF. DNA for the CDR3: TGTGCCAGCAGCGACGACAGTGGTGAAAGAAGCTCTGGAAACACCATATATTTT.

The rearrangement joins TRBV28 to TRBJ1-1; possible D gene TRBD1, 6 bases. Trimming removed 6 bases from V and 7 bases from J, with 12 bases in between. CDR1 and CDR2 (germline): MDHEN, SYDVKM. This CDR3 is built from 12 residues. The chain's CDR3 is CASSLQGDEAFF. CDR3 DNA sequence: TGTGCCAGCAGCCTACAGGGAGATGAAGCTTTCTTT.

In its sample, this clone was seen many times. V and J are TRBV2 and TRBJ1-1; D perhaps matches TRBD1 (5 bases). The germline V and J ends were trimmed by 10 bases and 1 base, with 10 bases remaining between them. Germline V lookup: CDR1 SNHLY, CDR2 FYNNEI. The CDR3 contains 12 residues. For the CDR3, the DNA is TGTGCCACAGACAGTCCGAACACTGAAGCTTTCTTT. As protein: CATDSPNTEAFF.

This clone was detected only a few times. The chain carries TRBV29-1 and TRBJ2-7; a possible D gene is TRBD1 (7 bases). The CDR3 spans 13 residues. Looked up from germline, CDR1 is SQVTM and CDR2 is ANQGSEA. V was trimmed by 6 bases and J by 5 bases, leaving 17 bases between them. CDR3 protein: CSVAGGGRDEQYF. The DNA of the CDR3 is TGCAGCGTGGCTGGAGGGGGCAGGGACGAGCAGTACTTC.

This chain joins TRBV27 and TRBJ2-2; the match to TRBD2 covers 9 bases. The trim removed 3 bases at V and 5 bases at J, leaving 13 bases unmatched. Per the germline V gene, CDR1 is MNHEY and CDR2 is SMNVEV (reference sequence). The CDR3 spans 18 residues. CDR3 nucleotide sequence: TGTGCCAGCAGTTTTTTATCGAGCGGGAGGTCGGATACCGGGGAGCTGTTTTTT. Translating gives CASSFLSSGRSDTGELFF.

This clone has more than one count but fewer than ten. The rearrangement joins TRBV28 to TRBJ2-7; D might be TRBD1 (7 bases). The V end was cut by 3 bases, the J end by 9 bases, with 21 bases between. This CDR3 is 15 amino acids long. From germline, CDR1 is MDHEN and CDR2 SYDVKM. The CDR3 nucleotides read TGTGCCAGCAGTTTCGGGGGACAGATTCCCTTAGGGCAGTACTTC. Translating it yields CASSFGGQIPLGQYF. The full variable domain, completed using reference TRBV28 and TRBJ2-7, is DVKVTQSSRYLVKRTGEKVFLECVQDMDHENMFWYRQDPGLGLRLIYFSYDVKMKEKGDIPEGYSVSREKKERFSLILESASTNQTSMYLCASSFGGQIPLGQYFGPGTRLTVT.

This clone was seen only once. J is TRBJ1-5 and V is TRBV7-9; tentatively, D is TRBD1 (6 bases). Germline V gives CDR1 SEHNR, CDR2 FQNEAQ (reference sequence). CDR3 length equals 15 residues. The ends were cut back, 1 base at V and 2 bases at J, with 9 bases in the middle. The CDR3 protein is CASSLGGLGNQPQHF. CDR3 nucleotide sequence: TGTGCCAGCAGCTTAGGGGGGCTTGGCAATCAGCCCCAGCATTTT.

This chain connects TRBV20-1 to TRBJ2-5, with a weak D call TRBD2 (5 bases). The CDR3 extends over 11 amino acids. CDR1 and CDR2 from the germline V gene are DFQATT and SNEGSKA (reference sequence). Trimming took 4 bases from V and 5 from J, leaving 8 bases between them. CDR3 protein: CSAIRRETQYF. CDR3 DNA sequence: TGCAGTGCTATTAGGAGGGAGACCCAGTACTTC.

CDR3 coding DNA: TGCGCCAGCAGCCGTGACCGGGACTCAGCAGATACGCAGTATTTT. Protein sequence: CASSRDRDSADTQYF. V gene TRBV4-1 combines with J gene TRBJ2-3; possible D gene TRBD2, 6 bases. The CDR3 runs to 15 residues. Per the germline V gene, CDR1 is MGHRA and CDR2 is YSYEKL. Trimming took 4 bases from V and 4 from J, leaving 15 bases between them.

Only a few counts were recorded for this clone. This chain joins TRBV29-1 and TRBJ2-7; 7 bases are a match to TRBD1. The CDR3 contains 14 residues. Germline V gene sequence: CDR1 SQVTM, CDR2 ANQGSEA. The trim removed 7 bases at V and 0 bases at J, leaving 9 bases unmatched. The CDR3 nucleotides are TGCAGCGCCAACCTTCGACAGGGCTCCTACGAGCAGTACTTC. Its protein is CSANLRQGSYEQYF.

The table lists this clone with a few counts. The V and J genes are TRBV27 and TRBJ1-2; weak D call: TRBD1 (6 bases). Germline V CDR1 and CDR2: MNHEY, SMNVEV (reference sequence). CDR3 length equals 15 residues. The V end lost 4 bases, the J end lost 4 bases, and 16 bases lay between the germline ends. CDR3: CASSYSGTRPYGYTF. The DNA for the CDR3 is TGTGCCAGCAGTTACTCCGGGACAAGGCCCTATGGCTACACCTTC.

The CDR3 spells CSVVGLAGGTQYF. The CDR3 DNA follows: TGCAGCGTTGTCGGACTAGCGGGAGGGACCCAGTACTTC. The chain couples TRBV29-1 to TRBJ2-5; 14 bases line up with TRBD2. CDR1 is SQVTM and CDR2 is ANQGSEA in the germline V gene. The length of the CDR3 is 13 residues. J was trimmed by 7 bases and V by 4 bases; bases with no gene match: 2.

The sample holds one count of this clone. The chain employs TRBV28 and TRBJ1-1; maybe TRBD1 (6 bases). The CDR3 runs to 15 residues. Germline assignment: CDR1 MDHEN and CDR2 SYDVKM. V lost 1 base, J lost 5 bases, and 14 bases lay in between. CDR3 in amino acids: CASSLSSGAWTEAFF. The CDR3 nucleotides are TGTGCCAGCAGTTTATCTTCAGGGGCGTGGACTGAAGCTTTCTTT.

The V gene is TRBV27, the J gene TRBJ1-1, with 9 bases identical to TRBD1. The CDR3 is 14 residues long. Germline CDR1 MNHEY, CDR2 SMNVEV (reference sequence). V was pared by 2 bases and J by 3 bases, with 1 base of the junction left unmatched. The CDR3 loop reads CASSLRTGDTEAFF. Here the CDR3 DNA reads TGTGCCAGCAGTTTAAGGACAGGGGACACTGAAGCTTTCTTT.

This clone was recorded a few times. This rearrangement joins TRBV30 to TRBJ2-7; TRBD1 agrees at 7 bases. CDR1 is GTSNPN and CDR2 is SVGIG in the germline V gene (reference sequence). Trimming at V came to 5 bases and at J to 8 bases, leaving 12 bases not matched to a gene. This CDR3 is 13 amino acids long. The CDR3, as DNA: TGTGCCTGGCAGACAGGGATTGTAAATAAGCAGTACTTC. As protein: CAWQTGIVNKQYF.

The chain combines TRBV28 with TRBJ2-3; 8 nucleotides match TRBD2. CDR3 length: 16 amino acids. The V and J ends lost 3 bases and 8 bases, in that order; junction bases with no gene match: 13. The germline V gene has CDR1 MDHEN and CDR2 SYDVKM. The CDR3 nucleotides read TGTGCCAGCAGTTTGCCCCTAGGAGCGGGAGACGGTACGCAGTATTTT. It yields the protein CASSLPLGAGDGTQYF. Combining the CDR3 with reference TRBV28 and TRBJ2-3 gives the whole variable domain DVKVTQSSRYLVKRTGEKVFLECVQDMDHENMFWYRQDPGLGLRLIYFSYDVKMKEKGDIPEGYSVSREKKERFSLILESASTNQTSMYLCASSLPLGAGDGTQYFGPGTRLTVL.

On this clone: One end of the junction varies from germline; a read error may be responsible. The chain has TRBV7-9 and TRBJ2-7; the match to TRBD1 covers 10 bases. Germline V lookup: CDR1 SEHNR, CDR2 FQNEAQ (reference sequence). This CDR3 is 16 amino acids long. CDR3 coding DNA: TGTTCCAGCAGCCCCCAGGACAGGGGGGGATCCTACGAGCAGTACTTC. Translated, it gives CSSSPQDRGGSYEQYF.

The chain carries TRBV9 and TRBJ1-3, with 11 nucleotides matching TRBD1. Germline CDR1 and CDR2: SGDLS and YYNGEE. CDR3 length equals 15 residues. V lost 0 bases and J lost 5; bases outside the gene matches: 1. In DNA form, the CDR3 reads TGTGCCAGCAGCGTAGGGACAGGGGGCCGAAACACCATATATTTT. It is translated as CASSVGTGGRNTIYF.

In DNA form, the CDR3 reads TGTGCCACCAGCAGAGTAGCGGGCGAGGGGAATGAGCAGTTCTTC. Amino acid sequence: CATSRVAGEGNEQFF. This chain joins TRBV15 and TRBJ2-1; TRBD2 aligns across 7 bases. J lost 7 bases, V lost 1 base, and 7 bases had no gene match. This CDR3 is 15 amino acids long. Per germline, CDR1 LNHNV and CDR2 YYDKDF (reference sequence).

The chain links TRBV7-8 to TRBJ1-3, with D perhaps matching TRBD1 (5 bases). The CDR3 has 16 residues. Between the trimmed V and J ends, which lost 4 bases and 4 bases, there was a span of 17 bases. The germline CDR1 and CDR2 sequences are SGHVS and FQNEAQ. The CDR3 spells CASSSVTRVGGNTIYF. CDR3 in DNA: TGTGCCAGCAGCTCGGTTACCAGGGTGGGCGGAAACACCATATATTTT.